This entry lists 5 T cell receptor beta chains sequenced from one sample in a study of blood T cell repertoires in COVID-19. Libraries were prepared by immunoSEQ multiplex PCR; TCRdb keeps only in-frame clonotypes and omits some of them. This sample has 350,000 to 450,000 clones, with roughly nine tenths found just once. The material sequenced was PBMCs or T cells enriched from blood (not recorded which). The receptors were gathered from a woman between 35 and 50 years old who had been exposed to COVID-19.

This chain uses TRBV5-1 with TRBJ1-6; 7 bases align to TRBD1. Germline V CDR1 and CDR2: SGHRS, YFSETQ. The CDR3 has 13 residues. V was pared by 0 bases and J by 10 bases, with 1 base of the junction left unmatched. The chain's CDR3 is CASSLARGSPLHF. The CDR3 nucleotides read TGCGCCAGCAGCTTGGCCAGGGGGTCACCCCTCCACTTT.

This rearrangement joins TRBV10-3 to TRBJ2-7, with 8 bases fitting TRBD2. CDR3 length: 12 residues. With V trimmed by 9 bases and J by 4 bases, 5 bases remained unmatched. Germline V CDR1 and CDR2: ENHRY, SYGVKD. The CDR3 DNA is TGTGCCATTGGTAGCGGGGCTTACGAGCAGTACTTC. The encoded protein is CAIGSGAYEQYF.

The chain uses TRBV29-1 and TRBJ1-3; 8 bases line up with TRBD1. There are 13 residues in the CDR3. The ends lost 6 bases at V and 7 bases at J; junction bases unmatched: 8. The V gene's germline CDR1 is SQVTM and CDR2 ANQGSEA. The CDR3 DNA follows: TGCAGCGTACTGACAGGGGAGTGGAACACCATATATTTT. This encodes CSVLTGEWNTIYF.

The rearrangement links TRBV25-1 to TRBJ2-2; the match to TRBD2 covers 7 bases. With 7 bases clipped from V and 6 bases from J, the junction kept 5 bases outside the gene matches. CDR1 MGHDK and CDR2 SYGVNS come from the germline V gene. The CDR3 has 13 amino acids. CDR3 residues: CASNGGVAGELFF. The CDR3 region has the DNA TGTGCCAGCAATGGGGGGGTGGCCGGGGAGCTGTTTTTT.

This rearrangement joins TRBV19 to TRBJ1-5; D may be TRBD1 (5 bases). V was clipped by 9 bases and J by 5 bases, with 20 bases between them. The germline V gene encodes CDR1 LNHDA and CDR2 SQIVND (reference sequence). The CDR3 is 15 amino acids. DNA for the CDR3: TGTGCCAGCACCCTAGGGGTAGGGCAGCATCAGCCCCAGCATTTT. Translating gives CASTLGVGQHQPQHF.